A single sample gave rise to the 21 T cell receptor beta chains below, sequenced in a study of cytomegalovirus exposure and HLA in healthy donors. Use of 60 Vbeta and 13 Jbeta primers characterized the PCR. This table comes from immunoSEQ multiplex PCR, and its TCRdb copy is limited to in-frame clones, with some not included. Of some 150,000 clones listed, roughly 80% were seen once; the top ten hold about 1.3%. Sequencing was carried out using PBMCs. The source is a woman in her forties or fifties in good health and CMV-seronegative.

The chain has TRBV9 and TRBJ1-6; 7 nucleotides agree with TRBD1. The ends lost 2 bases at V and 10 bases at J; junction bases unmatched: 3. Germline V gene lookup returns CDR1 SGDLS and CDR2 YYNGEE. This CDR3 region has 13 residues. This chain's CDR3 is CASSVQGGSPLHF. The DNA for the CDR3 is TGTGCCAGCAGCGTGCAGGGGGGATCACCCCTCCACTTT.

The chain's CDR3 is CASSIGQSATDTQYF. The CDR3 DNA reads TGTGCCAGCAGCATCGGACAGAGTGCCACAGATACGCAGTATTTT. The chain links TRBV6-5 to TRBJ2-3, with D perhaps matching TRBD1 (6 bases). Trimming shortened V by 6 bases and J by 2 bases, and 15 bases separated the two germline ends. Germline V gives CDR1 MNHEY, CDR2 SVGAGI. CDR3 length equals 15 residues.

This chain links TRBV5-1 with TRBJ2-1, with 10 bases fitting TRBD2. Germline assignment: CDR1 SGHRS and CDR2 YFSETQ. CDR3 length: 18 amino acids. V was clipped by 3 bases and J by 4 bases; unmatched bases: 13. The chain's CDR3 is CASSSSKGSGGPYNEQFF. The DNA for the CDR3 is TGCGCCAGCAGCTCCTCAAAGGGTAGCGGGGGGCCGTACAATGAGCAGTTCTTC.

This clone was picked up a small number of times. The CDR3 spells CASSAQGDSSEAFF. The CDR3 DNA is TGTGCCAGCAGCGCCCAGGGGGACAGCAGTGAAGCTTTCTTT. The chain couples TRBV6-1 to TRBJ1-1; TRBD1 matches at 7 bases. The CDR3 is 14 residues long. V dropped 6 bases and J dropped 7; count of bases not matched to a gene: 11. Germline V CDR1 and CDR2: MNHNS, SASEGT.

This clone appeared once. The chain uses TRBV5-1 and TRBJ1-6; D unresolved. Germline V gene lookup returns CDR1 SGHRS and CDR2 YFSETQ. The CDR3 extends over 16 amino acids. The germline V and J ends were trimmed by 0 bases and 3 bases, with 10 bases remaining between them. Here the CDR3 DNA reads TGCGCCAGCAGCTTGGTTGGGGAGGTCTATAATTCACCCCTCCACTTT. This gives the protein CASSLVGEVYNSPLHF.

This rearrangement joins TRBV5-6 to TRBJ2-3; D not resolved. The CDR3 sequence is 17 residues long. V shed 0 bases and J shed 0 bases, with 14 bases lying between them. The V gene's germline CDR1 is SGHDT and CDR2 YYEEEE. The CDR3 nucleotides are TGTGCCAGCAGCTTGGCGGGTCATCAACCTAGCACAGATACGCAGTATTTT. Protein product: CASSLAGHQPSTDTQYF.

The chain joins TRBV7-2 to TRBJ1-1; perhaps TRBD1 as D (6 bases). The germline V gene has CDR1 SGHTA and CDR2 FQGNSA. CDR3 length: 14 residues. Trimming shortened V by 2 bases and J by 5 bases, and 12 bases separated the two germline ends. The CDR3 nucleotides read TGTGCCAGCAGCTTACTTGGGGGCGGGACTGAAGCTTTCTTT. Translation: CASSLLGGGTEAFF.

This sequence joins TRBV6-1 and TRBJ2-7, with D maybe TRBD1 (6 bases). Germline-derived CDR1 and CDR2 are MNHNS and SASEGT. This CDR3 has 12 residues. The CDR3 here is CVSRTAAYEQYF. The CDR3 DNA sequence: TGTGTCTCACGGACAGCCGCCTACGAGCAGTACTTC.

About this clone itself: Other nucleotide sequences in the sample specify the same CDR3. The J gene is TRBJ1-2, the V gene TRBV28; perhaps TRBD1 as D (6 bases). The CDR3 runs to 12 residues. Germline V gives CDR1 MDHEN, CDR2 SYDVKM. V was pared by 5 bases and J by 5 bases, with 9 bases between. The CDR3 nucleotides read TGTGCCAGCAGTCCAGGGGATTATGGCTACACCTTC. Translating gives CASSPGDYGYTF.

Notes on this clone: An end of the junction differs from the germline gene, which may be a read error. V usage is TRBV7-7 and J usage is TRBJ1-2, with TRBD1 identical over 9 bases. CDR1 and CDR2 (germline): SSHAT, FNYEAQ (reference sequence). This CDR3 has 16 amino acids. The CDR3: CASSLKVGDRDYGYTF. CDR3 bases: TGTGCTAGCAGCTTAAAAGTTGGGGACAGGGACTATGGCTACACCTTC.

This clone was found once. The CDR3 DNA reads as TGTGCCTGGAGGGACGGCCCGAACACCGGGGAGCTGTTTTTT. It codes for CAWRDGPNTGELFF. The V call is TRBV30, the J call TRBJ1-3; the D is unclear. With the DNA end fitting TRBJ2-2 better, the J assignment may be wrong. This CDR3 is built from 14 residues. Per germline, CDR1 GTSNPN and CDR2 SVGIG (reference sequence).

The CDR3 DNA reads as TGTGCCAGCAGTTCGAAACCACTACTAGCGGGGGCCCCAGATACGCAGTATTTT. This sequence encodes CASSSKPLLAGAPDTQYF. The chain is built from TRBV27 and TRBJ2-3; TRBD2 aligns across 11 bases. Germline values: CDR1 MNHEY, CDR2 SMNVEV (reference sequence). CDR3 length: 18 amino acids. V dropped 4 bases and J dropped 4; count of bases not matched to a gene: 13.

This clone appeared a single time. The rearrangement uses TRBV9 and TRBJ2-5, with D perhaps TRBD2 (5 bases). This CDR3 contains 15 residues. In germline, CDR1 is SGDLS, CDR2 YYNGEE. V lost 4 bases, J lost 0 bases, and 13 bases lay in between. The CDR3 DNA is TGTGCCAGCAGCACATCACTAGGTCACCAAGAGACCCAGTACTTC. Protein sequence: CASSTSLGHQETQYF.

This clone has just a few counts. The gene calls are TRBV5-1 and TRBJ2-1, with 10 bases fitting TRBD2. V dropped 3 bases and J dropped 7; count of bases not matched to a gene: 16. The CDR3 covers 18 residues. Germline V lookup: CDR1 SGHRS, CDR2 YFSETQ. This chain's CDR3 is CASSSTIGKAGGENEQFF. CDR3 nucleotide sequence: TGCGCCAGCAGCTCCACTATCGGAAAAGCGGGGGGGGAGAATGAGCAGTTCTTC.

This rearrangement joins TRBV28 to TRBJ2-7; D not resolved. CDR1 MDHEN and CDR2 SYDVKM come from the germline V gene. V lost 6 bases, J lost 9 bases, and 12 bases lay in between. The CDR3 has 11 amino acids. In DNA form, the CDR3 reads TGTGCCAGCAGCCAAAGTCAGTCGCAGTACTTC. Amino acids: CASSQSQSQYF.

The chain combines TRBV5-1 with TRBJ1-6; 7 bases fit TRBD1. The CDR3 has 19 amino acids. Trimming at V came to 0 bases and at J to 5 bases, leaving 14 bases not matched to a gene. Germline assignment: CDR1 SGHRS and CDR2 YFSETQ. The CDR3: CASSLDPRTKGANNSPLHF. The DNA for the CDR3 is TGCGCCAGCAGCTTGGACCCCAGGACTAAGGGGGCCAATAATTCACCCCTCCACTTT. Complete variable domain (other parts from reference TRBV5-1 and TRBJ1-6): KAGVTQTPRYLIKTRGQQVTLSCSPISGHRSVSWYQQTPGQGLQFLFEYFSETQRNKGNFPGRFSGRQFSNSRSEMNVSTLELGDSALYLCASSLDPRTKGANNSPLHFGNGTRLTVT.

The V and J genes are TRBV9 and TRBJ1-2, with a weak D call TRBD1 (6 bases). Germline V CDR1 and CDR2: SGDLS, YYNGEE. The CDR3 loop spans 15 amino acids. V was clipped by 6 bases and J by 9 bases, with 24 bases between them. The CDR3 reads CASNLGTRTLWRYTF. In DNA, the CDR3 is TGTGCCAGCAACTTAGGGACAAGGACCCTCTGGCGCTACACCTTC.

V usage is TRBV5-4 and J usage is TRBJ2-5, with TRBD2 identical over 7 bases. The CDR3 has 13 residues. The germline gives CDR1 SGHNT, CDR2 YYREEE (reference sequence). V was clipped by 0 bases and J by 5 bases; unmatched bases: 1. The CDR3 region has the DNA TGTGCCAGCAGCTTGGCAGCGGGGGAGACCCAGTACTTC. Encoded protein: CASSLAAGETQYF. The whole variable domain, remainder taken from reference TRBV5-4 and TRBJ2-5, is ETGVTQSPTHLIKTRGQQVTLRCSSQSGHNTVSWYQQALGQGPQFIFQYYREEENGRGNFPPRFSGLQFPNYSSELNVNALELDDSALYLCASSLAAGETQYFGPGTRLLVL.

The rearrangement links TRBV7-9 to TRBJ1-1; 7 bases are a match to TRBD1. With 5 bases clipped from V and 0 bases from J, the junction kept 6 bases outside the gene matches. Germline assignment: CDR1 SEHNR and CDR2 FQNEAQ (reference sequence). CDR3 length: 15 amino acids. In DNA, the CDR3 is TGTGCCAGCAGCCCTCGACAGGGCATGAACACTGAAGCTTTCTTT. Amino acid sequence: CASSPRQGMNTEAFF.

This chain connects TRBV2 to TRBJ1-2; D is uncertain. The CDR3 has 14 residues. Trimming removed 8 bases from V and 8 bases from J, with 21 bases in between. Germline V CDR1 and CDR2: SNHLY, FYNNEI. The CDR3 region is CASSEEGVQLGYTF. The CDR3, as DNA: TGTGCCAGCTCCGAGGAGGGAGTACAGTTAGGCTACACCTTC.

The chain joins TRBV4-1 to TRBJ2-7; TRBD1 agrees at 10 bases. The V and J ends lost 4 bases and 6 bases, in that order; junction bases with no gene match: 21. This CDR3 region has 19 residues. CDR1 and CDR2 (germline): MGHRA, YSYEKL. DNA for the CDR3: TGCGCCAGCAGCCCCCTGGGCGGGACAGGGGTCGGGAGAGGGGGCGAGCAGTACTTC. Protein product: CASSPLGGTGVGRGGEQYF.